Sequencing of this T cell receptor (beta chain) was carried out in a study of blood T cell repertoires in COVID-19. Study-level background: From the United States, Italy and Spain came samples of acute and convalescent COVID-19. Sources were T cells, B-cell-depleted T cells, or PBMCs; the material itself was cDNA or gDNA.

Looked up from germline, CDR1 is LNHNV and CDR2 is YYDKDF (reference sequence). The germline V and J ends were trimmed by 0 bases and 7 bases, with 16 bases remaining between them. This CDR3 is built from 16 residues. In the original processing: Reference gene primers were amplified, and this amplification served to estimate nucleated cell counts. Clones were read by immunoSEQ multiplex PCR, and TCRdb kept only the in-frame ones, dropping some. Clonal size and the V and J genes are those of that table, whereas D and trimming came from the DNA. The table records about 120,000 clones, 85% to 90% of them present only once. Only a few counts were recorded for this clone.

The receptor comes from a man between 70 and 80 years old with active or convalescent COVID-19. What was sequenced was peripheral blood. The V gene is TRBV15, the J gene TRBJ2-1, with a weak D call TRBD1 (6 bases). CDR3 loop: CATSRDSRGFPNEQFF. In DNA, the CDR3 is TGTGCCACCAGCAGAGATAGTAGGGGGTTCCCTAATGAGCAGTTCTTC.